These 16 T cell receptor beta chains were all obtained from the same sample, sequenced in a study of glioma-infiltrating T cells after dendritic cell vaccination listed by TCRdb under 2016. Library method: the immunoSEQ multiplex PCR assay. The immuneACCESS repertoire file appears here via TCRdb, limited to in-frame rearrangements. These files lack a portion of the clones; in checked studies, under half of the deficit traces to unresolved V genes, and the cause of the others is not known. This sample holds 50,000 to 75,000 clones; more than 75% were observed only once. Jointly, the top ten make up roughly 9% of the sample. The time point label of this sample denotes: after dendritic cell vaccination, including at tumor progression/relapse. This sample comprised blood, obtained after dendritic cell vaccination. These receptor sequences come from a human donor with glioblastoma.

This sequence joins TRBV5-4 and TRBJ2-1; 9 bases align to TRBD2. The germline gives CDR1 SGHNT, CDR2 YYREEE (reference sequence). After removal of 0 bases from V and 9 bases from J, the junction contained 13 bases not matched to a gene. This CDR3 has 17 amino acids. The DNA for the CDR3 is TGTGCCAGCAGCTTGGAGCTAGCGGGGATGGTCGATGGTGAGCAGTTCTTC. Its translation is CASSLELAGMVDGEQFF.

This clone showed up just once. V gene TRBV10-3 combines with J gene TRBJ1-6, with D perhaps TRBD1 (5 bases). The germline gives CDR1 ENHRY, CDR2 SYGVKD. V was pared by 3 bases and J by 9 bases, with 18 bases between. The CDR3 is made up of 16 amino acids. The CDR3 DNA is TGTGCCATCAGTGAACGGAGCGGGACCCCAGGTTCACCCCTCCACTTT. The encoded protein is CAISERSGTPGSPLHF.

V is TRBV10-3 and J is TRBJ1-1; maybe TRBD1 (6 bases). The CDR3 extends over 13 amino acids. Deletions cut 3 bases from V and 5 bases from J, with 10 bases between. Germline CDR1 is ENHRY and CDR2 is SYGVKD. The CDR3 is CAISEWQGTEAFF. CDR3 DNA: TGTGCCATCAGTGAATGGCAGGGGACTGAAGCTTTCTTT.

The sample holds one count of this clone. The chain carries TRBV6-6 and TRBJ2-2; D perhaps matches TRBD2 (5 bases). Trimming cost V 0 bases and J 6 bases, with 14 bases left between them. CDR3 size: 16 residues. The germline CDR1 and CDR2 sequences are MNHNY and SVGAGI (reference sequence). CDR3 sequence reads: CASSYSAHDGAGELFF. In DNA, the CDR3 is TGTGCCAGCAGTTACTCTGCACACGACGGGGCCGGGGAGCTGTTTTTT.

This chain connects TRBV19 to TRBJ2-4, with 8 nucleotides matching TRBD1. The CDR3 is made up of 15 amino acids. With 2 bases clipped from V and 6 bases from J, the junction kept 6 bases outside the gene matches. Per germline, CDR1 LNHDA and CDR2 SQIVND (reference sequence). CDR3 residues: CASSIQMDRVNIQYF. Written as DNA, the CDR3 is TGTGCCAGTAGTATACAAATGGACAGGGTAAACATTCAGTACTTC.

The chain has TRBV4-3 and TRBJ1-2; D call uncertain. Trimming removed 1 base at V and 4 bases at J, with 10 bases between. The V gene's germline CDR1 is LGHNA and CDR2 YSLEER. The CDR3 contains 14 residues. The CDR3 reads CASSQVSGPYGYTF. The CDR3 DNA sequence: TGCGCCAGCAGCCAAGTATCTGGCCCCTATGGCTACACCTTC.

The J gene is TRBJ2-3, the V gene TRBV2; D call uncertain. Germline CDR1 reads SNHLY; CDR2 reads FYNNEI. Trimming stripped 4 bases from V and 6 bases from J, with 23 bases between. This CDR3 contains 17 residues. In DNA form, the CDR3 reads TGTGCCAGCAGTGGTCCCCCTCCGGTAGACTCCGCCGATACGCAGTATTTT. Its translation is CASSGPPPVDSADTQYF. The full variable domain, rest sourced from reference TRBV2 and TRBJ2-3, is EPEVTQTPSHQVTQMGQEVILRCVPISNHLYFYWYRQILGQKVEFLVSFYNNEISEKSEIFDDQFSVERPDGSNFTLKIRSTKLEDSAMYFCASSGPPPVDSADTQYFGPGTRLTVL.

The chain uses TRBV27 and TRBJ2-2; D gene uncertain. Trimming left V 4 bases short and J 3 bases short, with 9 bases between. Germline V gene data show CDR1 as MNHEY and CDR2 as SMNVEV (reference sequence). The CDR3 contains 14 residues. The CDR3 here is CASSYMAYTGELFF. The CDR3 DNA is TGTGCCAGCAGTTATATGGCATACACCGGGGAGCTGTTTTTT.

The J gene is TRBJ2-3, the V gene TRBV4-1, with 14 bases identical to TRBD2. In germline, CDR1 is MGHRA, CDR2 YSYEKL. V lost 3 bases, J lost 0 bases, and 14 bases stayed unmatched. The CDR3 runs to 21 residues. CDR3 sequence: CASSHRPPGLAGDPSTDTQYF. The CDR3 DNA sequence: TGCGCCAGCAGCCACAGGCCTCCGGGACTAGCGGGGGACCCTAGCACAGATACGCAGTATTTT.

On this clone itself: This same CDR3 is encoded by further DNA sequences in the sample. The chain employs TRBV27 and TRBJ1-2, with 10 positions matching TRBD1. Germline V lookup: CDR1 MNHEY, CDR2 SMNVEV (reference sequence). The CDR3 contains 18 residues. Trimming removed 0 bases from V and 3 bases from J; junction bases left unmatched: 10. The CDR3 DNA reads as TGTGCCAGCAGTTTATCTTCTAGACAGGGGGCGCGGGACTATGGCTACACCTTC. Translation gives CASSLSSRQGARDYGYTF.

The CDR3 reads CASSPDGQRGTDTQYF. Here the CDR3 DNA reads TGTGCCAGCAGTCCGGACGGCCAAAGGGGAACAGATACGCAGTATTTT. The chain employs TRBV6-6 and TRBJ2-3; D perhaps matches TRBD1 (5 bases). CDR1 is MNHNY and CDR2 is SVGAGI in the germline V gene (reference sequence). The germline V and J ends were trimmed by 5 bases and 3 bases, with 18 bases remaining between them. This CDR3 contains 16 residues.

The chain employs TRBV2 and TRBJ2-7; 10 bases agree with TRBD1. The CDR3 is made up of 15 amino acids. The trim removed 7 bases at V and 3 bases at J, leaving 9 bases unmatched. Germline V gene lookup returns CDR1 SNHLY and CDR2 FYNNEI. The CDR3 loop reads CASIGPGQGNYEQYF. Written as DNA, the CDR3 is TGTGCCAGCATCGGGCCGGGACAGGGGAACTACGAGCAGTACTTC.

The CDR3 DNA sequence: TGCGCCAGCAGCCCAATGGCAAGCGGGGGATTAGATACGCAGTATTTT. It codes for CASSPMASGGLDTQYF. This chain links TRBV4-1 with TRBJ2-3; 8 bases line up with TRBD2. Looked up from germline, CDR1 is MGHRA and CDR2 is YSYEKL. J was trimmed by 5 bases and V by 4 bases; bases with no gene match: 11. This CDR3 is 16 amino acids long.

The chain is built from TRBV14 and TRBJ1-1; D ambiguous. Germline V CDR1 and CDR2: SGHDN, FVKESK. This CDR3 region has 15 residues. V was clipped by 4 bases and J by 4 bases, with 16 bases between them. Written as DNA, the CDR3 is TGTGCCAGCAGCCTATCGATAATACTTAGCACTGAAGCTTTCTTT. Translation: CASSLSIILSTEAFF.

The CDR3 region is CASSDRGVNIQYF. Written as DNA, the CDR3 is TGTGCCAGTAGTGACAGGGGAGTAAACATTCAGTACTTC. This chain links TRBV19 with TRBJ2-4, with 8 bases matching TRBD1. From germline, CDR1 is LNHDA and CDR2 SQIVND (reference sequence). CDR3 length equals 13 residues. V gave up 5 bases and J gave up 6 bases; unmatched junction bases: 3.

Regarding this clone: Other DNA sequences in the sample encode the same CDR3. V and J are TRBV4-3 and TRBJ1-6; possible D gene TRBD1, 5 bases. Deletions cut 1 base from V and 3 bases from J, with 10 bases between. Per germline, CDR1 LGHNA and CDR2 YSLEER. The CDR3 totals 16 residues. CDR3 amino acids: CASSQVAGRYNSPLHF. The CDR3 region has the DNA TGCGCCAGCAGCCAAGTAGCAGGGCGCTATAATTCACCCCTCCACTTT.